A selection of T cell receptor beta chains follows, all from one sample in a study of blood T cell repertoires in COVID-19. The assay was immunoSEQ multiplex PCR, and TCRdb's table has in-frame clones only and misses some. In the table there are a few hundred thousand clones, 80% to 90% of which are singletons. Sample: peripheral blood. The origin of the receptors is a woman aged 40 to 49 who had recovered from COVID-19. Each CDR3 is given with its conserved first and last residue. The D gene is left open where the match is weak.

>TRBD2|TRBV6-4|TRBJ2-3
TGTGCCAGCAGTGACTGTATAGCGGGAGTCGTAGATACGCAGTATTTT
CASSDCIAGVVDTQYF
>NA|TRBV27|TRBJ1-5
TGTGCCAGCAGCTTTTTAAATCAGCCCCAGCATTTT
CASSFLNQPQHF
>NA|TRBV10-3|TRBJ1-1
TGTGCCATCAGTGAGTCGGGAGGGAACACTGAAGCTTTCTTT
CAISESGGNTEAFF
>NA|TRBV19|TRBJ2-1
TGTGCCAGTAGTATAGAGCGGCGCTCCTACAATGAGCAGTTCTTC
CASSIERRSYNEQFF
>NA|TRBV12-3/TRBV12-4|TRBJ1-5
TGTGCCAGCAGTTTAACAGACGATCAGCCCCAGCATTTT
CASSLTDDQPQHF
>NA|TRBV6-2/TRBV6-3|TRBJ1-2
TGTGCCAGCAGTTATTGGCACGGGAAGGCCGTCTCTAACTATGGCTACACCTTC
CASSYWHGKAVSNYGYTF
>TRBD2|TRBV2|TRBJ2-3
TGTGCCGGGGAAGGACTAGCGAGCACAGATACGCAGTATTTT
CAGEGLASTDTQYF
>TRBD1|TRBV7-9|TRBJ2-2
TGTGCCAGCAGCCGATTCGGACAGGCCACCATGGGGCCCGGGGAGCTGTTTTTT
CASSRFGQATMGPGELFF
>TRBD1|TRBV3-1/TRBV3-2|TRBJ1-2
TGTGCCAGCAGCCAATCCGAGACAGGGAGGTACACCTTC
CASSQSETGRYTF
>NA|TRBV13|TRBJ1-3
TGTGCCAGCAGCTTAGTCGGGGGAAGAAACACCATATATTTT
CASSLVGGRNTIYF